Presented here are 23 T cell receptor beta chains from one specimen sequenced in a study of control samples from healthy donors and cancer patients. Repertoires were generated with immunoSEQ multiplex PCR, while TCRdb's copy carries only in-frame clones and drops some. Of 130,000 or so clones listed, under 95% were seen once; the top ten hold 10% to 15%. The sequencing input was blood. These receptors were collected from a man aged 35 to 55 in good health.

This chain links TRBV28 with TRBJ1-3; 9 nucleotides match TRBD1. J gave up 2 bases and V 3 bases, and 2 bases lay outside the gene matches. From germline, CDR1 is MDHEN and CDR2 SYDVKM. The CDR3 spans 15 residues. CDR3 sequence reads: CASSFGDRAGNTIYF. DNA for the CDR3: TGTGCCAGCAGTTTCGGGGACAGGGCTGGAAACACCATATATTTT.

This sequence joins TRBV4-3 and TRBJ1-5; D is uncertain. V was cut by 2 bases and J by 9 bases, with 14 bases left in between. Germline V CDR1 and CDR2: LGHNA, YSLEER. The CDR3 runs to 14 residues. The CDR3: CASSQQREQGPQHF. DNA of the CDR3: TGCGCCAGCAGCCAACAGAGGGAGCAAGGGCCCCAGCATTTT.

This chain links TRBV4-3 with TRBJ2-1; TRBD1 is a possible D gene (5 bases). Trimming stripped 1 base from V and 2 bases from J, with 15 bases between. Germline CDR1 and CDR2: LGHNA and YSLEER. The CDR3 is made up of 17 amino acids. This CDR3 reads CASSQGRAGNPYNEQFF. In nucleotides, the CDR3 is TGCGCCAGCAGCCAAGGGAGAGCAGGGAACCCCTACAATGAGCAGTTCTTC.

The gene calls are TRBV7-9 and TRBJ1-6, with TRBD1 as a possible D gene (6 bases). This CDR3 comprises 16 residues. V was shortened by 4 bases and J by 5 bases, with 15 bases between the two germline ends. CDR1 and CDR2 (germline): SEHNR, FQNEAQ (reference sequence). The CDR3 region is CASSSVSGGDNSPLHF. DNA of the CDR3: TGTGCCAGCAGCTCAGTTTCGGGGGGCGATAATTCACCCCTCCACTTT.

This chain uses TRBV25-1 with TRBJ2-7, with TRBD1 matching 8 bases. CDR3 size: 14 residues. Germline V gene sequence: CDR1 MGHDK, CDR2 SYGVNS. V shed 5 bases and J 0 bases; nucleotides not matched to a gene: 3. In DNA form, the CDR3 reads TGTGCCAGCAGTCGGACAGGGAGCTCCTACGAGCAGTACTTC. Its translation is CASSRTGSSYEQYF.

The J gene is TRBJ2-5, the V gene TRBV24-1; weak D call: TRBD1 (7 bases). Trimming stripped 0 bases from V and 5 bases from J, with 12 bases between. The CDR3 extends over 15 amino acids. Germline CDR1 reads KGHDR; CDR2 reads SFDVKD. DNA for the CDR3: TGTGCCACCAGTGATTTGGAGGGGGCGGGGGAGACCCAGTACTTC. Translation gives CATSDLEGAGETQYF.

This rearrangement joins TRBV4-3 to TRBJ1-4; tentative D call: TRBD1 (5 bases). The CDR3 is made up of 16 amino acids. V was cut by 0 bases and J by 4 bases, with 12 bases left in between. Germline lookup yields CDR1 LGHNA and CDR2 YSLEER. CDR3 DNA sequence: TGCGCCAGCAGCCAAGATCAAGGAGGGGTTAATGAAAAACTGTTTTTT. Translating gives CASSQDQGGVNEKLFF.

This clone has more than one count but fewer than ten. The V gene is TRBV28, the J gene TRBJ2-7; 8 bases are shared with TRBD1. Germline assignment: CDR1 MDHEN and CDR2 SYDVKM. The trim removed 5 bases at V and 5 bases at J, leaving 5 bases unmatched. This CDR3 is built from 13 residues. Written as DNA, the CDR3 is TGTGCCAGCAGTCCCCGGACAGGGCACGAGCAGTACTTC. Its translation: CASSPRTGHEQYF. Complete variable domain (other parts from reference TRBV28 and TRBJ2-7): DVKVTQSSRYLVKRTGEKVFLECVQDMDHENMFWYRQDPGLGLRLIYFSYDVKMKEKGDIPEGYSVSREKKERFSLILESASTNQTSMYLCASSPRTGHEQYFGPGTRLTVT.

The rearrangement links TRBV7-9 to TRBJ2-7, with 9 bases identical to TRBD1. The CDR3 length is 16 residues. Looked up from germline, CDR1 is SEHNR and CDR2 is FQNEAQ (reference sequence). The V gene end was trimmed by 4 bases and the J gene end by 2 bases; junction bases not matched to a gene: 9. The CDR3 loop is CASSSRDRENPYEQYF. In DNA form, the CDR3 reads TGTGCCAGCAGCTCCCGGGACAGGGAGAACCCCTACGAGCAGTACTTC.

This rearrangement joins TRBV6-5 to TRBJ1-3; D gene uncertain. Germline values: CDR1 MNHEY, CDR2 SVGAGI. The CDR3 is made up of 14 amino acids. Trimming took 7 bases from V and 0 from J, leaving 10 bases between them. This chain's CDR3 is CASIDRHSGNTIYF. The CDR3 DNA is TGTGCCAGCATCGATCGTCACTCTGGAAACACCATATATTTT.

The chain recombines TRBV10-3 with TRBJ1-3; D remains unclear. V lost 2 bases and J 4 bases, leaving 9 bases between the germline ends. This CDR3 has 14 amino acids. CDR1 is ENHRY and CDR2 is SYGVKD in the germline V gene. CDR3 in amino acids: CAISEVLQGNTIYF. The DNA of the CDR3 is TGTGCCATCAGTGAGGTTCTGCAGGGAAACACCATATATTTT.

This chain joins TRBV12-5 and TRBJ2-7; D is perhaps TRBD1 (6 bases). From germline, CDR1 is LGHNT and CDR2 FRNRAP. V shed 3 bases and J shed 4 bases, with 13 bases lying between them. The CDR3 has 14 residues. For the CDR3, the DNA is TGTGCTAGTGGTTTTGGGGGCCGGGGTTACGAGCAGTACTTC. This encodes CASGFGGRGYEQYF.

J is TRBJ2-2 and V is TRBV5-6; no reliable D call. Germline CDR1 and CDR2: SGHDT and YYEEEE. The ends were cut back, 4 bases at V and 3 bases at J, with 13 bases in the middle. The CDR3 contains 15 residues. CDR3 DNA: TGTGCCAGCAGCCCCCCCACAGAGGACACCGGGGAGCTGTTTTTT. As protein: CASSPPTEDTGELFF.

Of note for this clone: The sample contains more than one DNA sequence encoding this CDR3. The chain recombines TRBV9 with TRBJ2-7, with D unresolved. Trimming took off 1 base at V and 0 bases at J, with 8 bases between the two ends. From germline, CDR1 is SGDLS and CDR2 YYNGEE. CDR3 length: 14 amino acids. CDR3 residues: CASSVTPGSYEQYF. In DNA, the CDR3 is TGTGCCAGCAGCGTAACCCCCGGCTCCTACGAGCAGTACTTC.

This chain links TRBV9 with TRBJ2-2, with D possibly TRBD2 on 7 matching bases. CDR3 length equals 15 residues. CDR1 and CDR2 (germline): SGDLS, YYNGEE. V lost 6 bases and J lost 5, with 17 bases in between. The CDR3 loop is CASTLRGEGTGELFF. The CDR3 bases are TGTGCCAGCACCCTGAGGGGGGAGGGGACCGGGGAGCTGTTTTTT. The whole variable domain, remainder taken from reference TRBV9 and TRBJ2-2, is DSGVTQTPKHLITATGQRVTLRCSPRSGDLSVYWYQQSLDQGLQFLIQYYNGEERAKGNILERFSAQQFPDLHSELNLSSLELGDSALYFCASTLRGEGTGELFFGEGSRLTVL.

This chain's CDR3 is CASSLTARGGWSGANVLTF. DNA of the CDR3: TGCGCCAGCAGCTTGACAGCGCGAGGGGGGTGGTCTGGGGCCAACGTCCTGACTTTC. The rearrangement links TRBV5-1 to TRBJ2-6; D is possibly TRBD1 or TRBD2 (6 bases each). The germline V and J ends were trimmed by 1 base and 1 base, with 18 bases remaining between them. Germline CDR1 SGHRS, CDR2 YFSETQ. The CDR3 loop spans 19 amino acids. The complete variable domain, with remaining parts taken from reference TRBV5-1 and TRBJ2-6, reads KAGVTQTPRYLIKTRGQQVTLSCSPISGHRSVSWYQQTPGQGLQFLFEYFSETQRNKGNFPGRFSGRQFSNSRSEMNVSTLELGDSALYLCASSLTARGGWSGANVLTFGAGSRLTVL.

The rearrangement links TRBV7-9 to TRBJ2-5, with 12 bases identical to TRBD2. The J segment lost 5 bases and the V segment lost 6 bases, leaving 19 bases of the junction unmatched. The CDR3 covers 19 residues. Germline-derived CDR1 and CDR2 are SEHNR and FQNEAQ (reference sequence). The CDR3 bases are TGTGCCAGCAGTACAGATCGGCTAGCGGGAGGGCCATTGGGGGAGACCCAGTACTTC. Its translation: CASSTDRLAGGPLGETQYF.

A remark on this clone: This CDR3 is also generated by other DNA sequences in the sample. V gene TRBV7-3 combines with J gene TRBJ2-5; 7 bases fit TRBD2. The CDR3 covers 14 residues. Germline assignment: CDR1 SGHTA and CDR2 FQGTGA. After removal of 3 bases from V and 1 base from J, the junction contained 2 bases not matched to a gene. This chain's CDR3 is CASSFGGTQETQYF. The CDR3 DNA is TGTGCCAGCAGCTTCGGGGGGACCCAAGAGACCCAGTACTTC.

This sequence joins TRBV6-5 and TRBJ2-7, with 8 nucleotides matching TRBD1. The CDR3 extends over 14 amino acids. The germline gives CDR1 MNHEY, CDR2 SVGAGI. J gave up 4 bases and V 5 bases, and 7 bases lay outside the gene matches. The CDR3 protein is CASSLGTGPYEQYF. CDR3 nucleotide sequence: TGTGCCAGCAGTCTCGGGACAGGACCTTACGAGCAGTACTTC.

CDR3 protein: CASSDTGATDTQYF. In DNA form, the CDR3 reads TGTGCCAGCAGCGATACAGGGGCCACAGATACGCAGTATTTT. V gene TRBV9 combines with J gene TRBJ2-3, with 7 bases identical to TRBD1. The trim removed 3 bases at V and 2 bases at J, leaving 3 bases unmatched. The CDR3 covers 14 residues. The germline CDR1 and CDR2 sequences are SGDLS and YYNGEE.

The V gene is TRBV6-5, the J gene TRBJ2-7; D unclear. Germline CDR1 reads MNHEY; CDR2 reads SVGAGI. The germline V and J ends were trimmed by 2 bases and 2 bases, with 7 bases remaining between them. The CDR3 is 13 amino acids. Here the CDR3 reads CASSYGNTYEQYF. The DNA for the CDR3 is TGTGCCAGCAGTTACGGCAATACCTACGAGCAGTACTTC.

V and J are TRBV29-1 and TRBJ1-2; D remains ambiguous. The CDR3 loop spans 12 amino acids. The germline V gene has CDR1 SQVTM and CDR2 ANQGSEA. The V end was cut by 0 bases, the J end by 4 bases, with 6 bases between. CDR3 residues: CSVEDQSYGYTF. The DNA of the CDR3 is TGCAGCGTTGAAGATCAGTCCTATGGCTACACCTTC.

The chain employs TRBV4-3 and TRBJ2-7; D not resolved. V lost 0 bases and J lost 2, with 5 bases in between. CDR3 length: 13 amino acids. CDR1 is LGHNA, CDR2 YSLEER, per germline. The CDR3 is CASSQDIAYEQYF. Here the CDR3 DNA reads TGCGCCAGCAGCCAAGACATTGCCTACGAGCAGTACTTC.